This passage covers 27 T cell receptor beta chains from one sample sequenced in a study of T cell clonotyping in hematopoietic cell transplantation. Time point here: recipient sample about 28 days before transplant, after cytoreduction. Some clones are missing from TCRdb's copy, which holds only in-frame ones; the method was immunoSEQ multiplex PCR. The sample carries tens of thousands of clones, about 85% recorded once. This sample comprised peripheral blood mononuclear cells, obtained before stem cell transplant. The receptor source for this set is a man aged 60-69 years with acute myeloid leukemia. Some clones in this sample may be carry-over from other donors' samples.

Here the CDR3 reads CASAPGRGISYEQYF. The CDR3 DNA follows: TGTGCCAGCGCCCCAGGGCGGGGGATCTCCTACGAGCAGTACTTC. The chain uses TRBV6-5 and TRBJ2-7; TRBD2 matches at 7 bases. The CDR3 loop spans 15 amino acids. The V segment lost 8 bases and the J segment 0 bases; nucleotides outside the gene matches: 10. The germline V gene encodes CDR1 MNHEY and CDR2 SVGAGI.

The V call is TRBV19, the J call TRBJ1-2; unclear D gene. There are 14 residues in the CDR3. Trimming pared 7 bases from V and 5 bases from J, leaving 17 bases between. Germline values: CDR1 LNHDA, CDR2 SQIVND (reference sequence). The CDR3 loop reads CASKVSGWGYGYTF. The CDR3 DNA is TGTGCCAGTAAGGTTTCAGGCTGGGGATATGGCTACACCTTC. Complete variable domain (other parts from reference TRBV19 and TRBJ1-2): DGGITQSPKYLFRKEGQNVTLSCEQNLNHDAMYWYRQDPGQGLRLIYYSQIVNDFQKGDIAEGYSVSREKKESFPLTVTSAQKNPTAFYLCASKVSGWGYGYTFGSGTRLTVV.

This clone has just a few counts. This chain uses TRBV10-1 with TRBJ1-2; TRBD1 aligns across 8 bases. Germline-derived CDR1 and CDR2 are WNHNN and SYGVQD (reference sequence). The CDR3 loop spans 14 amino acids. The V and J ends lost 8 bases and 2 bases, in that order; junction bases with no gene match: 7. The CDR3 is CASGWDRTNYGYTF. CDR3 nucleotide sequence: TGCGCCAGCGGCTGGGACAGGACAAACTATGGCTACACCTTC.

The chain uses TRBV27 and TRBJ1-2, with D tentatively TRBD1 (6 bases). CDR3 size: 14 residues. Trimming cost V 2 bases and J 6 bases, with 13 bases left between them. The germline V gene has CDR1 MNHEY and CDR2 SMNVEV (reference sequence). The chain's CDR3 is CASSLTGNDHGYTF. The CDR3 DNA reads TGTGCCAGCAGTTTAACAGGGAACGATCATGGCTACACCTTC.

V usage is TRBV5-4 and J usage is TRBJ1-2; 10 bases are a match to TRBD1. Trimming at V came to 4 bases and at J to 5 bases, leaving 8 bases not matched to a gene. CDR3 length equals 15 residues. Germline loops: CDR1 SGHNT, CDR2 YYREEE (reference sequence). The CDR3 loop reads CASSREGTGVYGYTF. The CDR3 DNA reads TGTGCCAGCAGCCGAGAAGGGACAGGGGTATATGGCTACACCTTC.

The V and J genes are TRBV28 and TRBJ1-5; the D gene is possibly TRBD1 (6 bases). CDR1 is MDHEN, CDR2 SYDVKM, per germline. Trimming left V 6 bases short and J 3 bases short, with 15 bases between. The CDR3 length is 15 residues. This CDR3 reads CASRPTGSFNQPQHF. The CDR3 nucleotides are TGTGCCAGCAGGCCAACAGGGTCCTTCAATCAGCCCCAGCATTTT.

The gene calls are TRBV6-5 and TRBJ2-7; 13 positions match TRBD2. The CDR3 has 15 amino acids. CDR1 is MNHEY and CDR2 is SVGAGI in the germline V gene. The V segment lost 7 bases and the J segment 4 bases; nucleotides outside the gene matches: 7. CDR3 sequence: CASKPGLAGLYEQYF. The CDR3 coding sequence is TGTGCCAGCAAACCGGGACTAGCGGGGTTGTACGAGCAGTACTTC.

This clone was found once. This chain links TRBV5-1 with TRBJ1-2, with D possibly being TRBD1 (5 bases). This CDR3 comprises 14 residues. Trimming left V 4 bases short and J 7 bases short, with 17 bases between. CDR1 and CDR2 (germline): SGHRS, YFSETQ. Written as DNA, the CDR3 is TGCGCCAGCAGCACCGGGACGGCGGGTAGTGGCTACACCTTC. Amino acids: CASSTGTAGSGYTF. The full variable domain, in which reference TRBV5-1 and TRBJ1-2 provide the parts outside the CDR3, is KAGVTQTPRYLIKTRGQQVTLSCSPISGHRSVSWYQQTPGQGLQFLFEYFSETQRNKGNFPGRFSGRQFSNSRSEMNVSTLELGDSALYLCASSTGTAGSGYTFGSGTRLTVV.

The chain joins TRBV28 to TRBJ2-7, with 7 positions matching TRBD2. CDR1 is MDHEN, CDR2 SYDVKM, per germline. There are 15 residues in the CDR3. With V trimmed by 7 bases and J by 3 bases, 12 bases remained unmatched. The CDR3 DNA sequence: TGTGCCAGCACCCCCCCCCGGGGACTAAACTACGAGCAGTACTTC. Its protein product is CASTPPRGLNYEQYF.

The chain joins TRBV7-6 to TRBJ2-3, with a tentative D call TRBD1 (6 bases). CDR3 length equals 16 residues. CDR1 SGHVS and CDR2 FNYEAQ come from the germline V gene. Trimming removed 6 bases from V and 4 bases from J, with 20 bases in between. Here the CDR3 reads CASSQPPGGGADTQYF. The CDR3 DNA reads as TGTGCCAGCAGTCAACCCCCCGGTGGGGGCGCAGATACGCAGTATTTT.

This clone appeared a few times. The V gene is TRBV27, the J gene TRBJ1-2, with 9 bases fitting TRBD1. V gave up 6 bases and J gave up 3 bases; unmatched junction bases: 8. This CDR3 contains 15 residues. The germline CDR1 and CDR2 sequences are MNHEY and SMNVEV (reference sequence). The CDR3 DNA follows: TGTGCCAGCAGCAGACAAAGGACAGGGGACTATGGCTACACCTTC. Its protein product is CASSRQRTGDYGYTF.

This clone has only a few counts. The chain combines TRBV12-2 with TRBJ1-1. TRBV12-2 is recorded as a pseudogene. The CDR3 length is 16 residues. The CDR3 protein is CASRLSSGKMNTEAFF. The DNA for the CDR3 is TGTGCAAGTCGCTTATCGAGTGGCAAGATGAACACTGAAGCTTTCTTT.

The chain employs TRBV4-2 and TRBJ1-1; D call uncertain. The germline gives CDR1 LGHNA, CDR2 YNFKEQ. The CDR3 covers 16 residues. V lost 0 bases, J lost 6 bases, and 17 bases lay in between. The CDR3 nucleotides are TGTGCCAGCAGCCAAGATACTCGGCCCAGCAGCGCTGAAGCTTTCTTT. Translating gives CASSQDTRPSSAEAFF.

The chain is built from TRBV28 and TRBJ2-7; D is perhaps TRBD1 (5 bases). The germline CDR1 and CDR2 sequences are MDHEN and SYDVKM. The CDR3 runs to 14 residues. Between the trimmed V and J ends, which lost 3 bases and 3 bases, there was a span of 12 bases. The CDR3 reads CASSLMDTGYEQYF. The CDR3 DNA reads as TGTGCCAGCAGTTTGATGGACACGGGCTACGAGCAGTACTTC.

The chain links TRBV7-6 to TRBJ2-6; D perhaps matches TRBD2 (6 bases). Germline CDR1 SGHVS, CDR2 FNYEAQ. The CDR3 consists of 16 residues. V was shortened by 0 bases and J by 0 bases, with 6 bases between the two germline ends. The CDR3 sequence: CASSLAGGSGANVLTF. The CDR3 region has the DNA TGTGCCAGCAGCTTAGCGGGGGGCTCTGGGGCCAACGTCCTGACTTTC.

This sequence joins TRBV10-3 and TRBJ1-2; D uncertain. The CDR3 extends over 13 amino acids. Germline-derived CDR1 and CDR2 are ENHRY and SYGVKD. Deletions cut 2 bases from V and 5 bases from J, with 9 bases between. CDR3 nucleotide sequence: TGTGCCATCAGTGAGGACGTAAGATATGGCTACACCTTC. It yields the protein CAISEDVRYGYTF.

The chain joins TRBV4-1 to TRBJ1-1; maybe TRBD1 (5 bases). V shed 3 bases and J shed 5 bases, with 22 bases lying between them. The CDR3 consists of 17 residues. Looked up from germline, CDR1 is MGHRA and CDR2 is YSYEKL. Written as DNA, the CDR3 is TGCGCCAGCAGCCAGGCAGGGCCAGGGAGTCAGGCAACTGAAGCTTTCTTT. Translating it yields CASSQAGPGSQATEAFF.

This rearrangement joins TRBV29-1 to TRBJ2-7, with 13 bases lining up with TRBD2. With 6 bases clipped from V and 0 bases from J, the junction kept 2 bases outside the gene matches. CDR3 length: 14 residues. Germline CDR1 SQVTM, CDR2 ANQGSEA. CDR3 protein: CSVWTSGGSYEQYF. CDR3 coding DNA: TGCAGCGTCTGGACTAGCGGGGGCTCCTACGAGCAGTACTTC.

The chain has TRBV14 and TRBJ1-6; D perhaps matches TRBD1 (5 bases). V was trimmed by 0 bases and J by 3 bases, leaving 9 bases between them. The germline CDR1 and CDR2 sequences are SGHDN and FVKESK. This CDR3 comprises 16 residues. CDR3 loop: CASSQDEGIYNSPLHF. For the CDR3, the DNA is TGTGCCAGCAGCCAAGACGAGGGGATCTATAATTCACCCCTCCACTTT.

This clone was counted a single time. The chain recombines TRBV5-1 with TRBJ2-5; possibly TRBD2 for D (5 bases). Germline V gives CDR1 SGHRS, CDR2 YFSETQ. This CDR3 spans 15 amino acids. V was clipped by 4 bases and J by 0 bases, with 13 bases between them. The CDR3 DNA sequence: TGCGCCAGCAGCATGACGGGGAAGTACCAAGAGACCCAGTACTTC. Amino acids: CASSMTGKYQETQYF.

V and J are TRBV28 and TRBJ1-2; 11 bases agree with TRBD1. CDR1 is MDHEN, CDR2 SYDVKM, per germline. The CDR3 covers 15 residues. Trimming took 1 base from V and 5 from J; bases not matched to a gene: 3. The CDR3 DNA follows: TGTGCCAGCAGTTTATTGGGGACAGGGGGATATGGCTACACCTTC. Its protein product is CASSLLGTGGYGYTF.

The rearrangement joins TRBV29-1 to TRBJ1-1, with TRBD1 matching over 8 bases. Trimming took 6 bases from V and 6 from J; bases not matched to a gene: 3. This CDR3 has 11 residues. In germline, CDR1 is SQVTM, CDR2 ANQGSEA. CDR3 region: CSVLQGAEAFF. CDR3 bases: TGCAGCGTATTACAGGGGGCTGAAGCTTTCTTT.

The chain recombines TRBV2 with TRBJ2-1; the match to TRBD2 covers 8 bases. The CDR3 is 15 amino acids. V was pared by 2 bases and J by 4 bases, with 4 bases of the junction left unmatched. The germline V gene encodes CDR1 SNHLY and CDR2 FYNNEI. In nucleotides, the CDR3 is TGTGCCAGCAGTGAACACAGCGGGGGTTACAATGAGCAGTTCTTC. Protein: CASSEHSGGYNEQFF. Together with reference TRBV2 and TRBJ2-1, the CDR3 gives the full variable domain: EPEVTQTPSHQVTQMGQEVILRCVPISNHLYFYWYRQILGQKVEFLVSFYNNEISEKSEIFDDQFSVERPDGSNFTLKIRSTKLEDSAMYFCASSEHSGGYNEQFFGPGTRLTVL.

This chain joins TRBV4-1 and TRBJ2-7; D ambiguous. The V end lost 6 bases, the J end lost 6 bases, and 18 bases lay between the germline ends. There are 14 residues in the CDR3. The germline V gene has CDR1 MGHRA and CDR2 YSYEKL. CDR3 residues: CASSPTPGKSEQYF. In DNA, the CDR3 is TGCGCCAGCAGTCCCACCCCGGGTAAGAGCGAGCAGTACTTC.

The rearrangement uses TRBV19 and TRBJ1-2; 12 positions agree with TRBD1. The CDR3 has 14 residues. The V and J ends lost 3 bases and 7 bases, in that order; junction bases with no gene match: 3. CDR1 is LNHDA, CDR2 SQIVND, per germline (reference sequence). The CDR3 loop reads CASSMGQGALGYTF. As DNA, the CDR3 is TGTGCCAGTAGTATGGGACAGGGGGCGCTTGGCTACACCTTC.

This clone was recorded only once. In DNA form, the CDR3 reads TGTGCCAGCAGCTTAGAGCTTACTGGCTACACCTTC. Its translation is CASSLELTGYTF. The chain is built from TRBV7-9 and TRBJ1-2; no clear D. V lost 1 base and J lost 7, with 7 bases in between. The CDR3 is 12 residues long. Germline V gene sequence: CDR1 SEHNR, CDR2 FQNEAQ (reference sequence). Filled out from reference TRBV7-9 and TRBJ1-2, the complete variable domain reads DTGVSQNPRHKITKRGQNVTFRCDPISEHNRLYWYRQTLGQGPEFLTYFQNEAQLEKSRLLSDRFSAERPKGSFSTLEIQRTEQGDSAMYLCASSLELTGYTFGSGTRLTVV.

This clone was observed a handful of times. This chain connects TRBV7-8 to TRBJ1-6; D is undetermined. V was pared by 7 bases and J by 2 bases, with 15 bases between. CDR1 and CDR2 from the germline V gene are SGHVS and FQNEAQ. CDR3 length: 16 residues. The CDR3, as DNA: TGTGCCAGCACCGAGTCAGGCCGGACCTATAATTCACCCCTCCACTTT. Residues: CASTESGRTYNSPLHF.